The T cell receptor beta chain under discussion was sequenced for a study of blood T cell repertoires in COVID-19. On the study more broadly: The samples span acute and convalescent COVID-19 from the United States, Italy and Spain. The analysed material was cDNA or gDNA that came from T cells, B-cell-depleted T cells, or PBMCs.

Original methodology: Cell counts per sample came from amplifying reference gene primers. Using immunoSEQ multiplex PCR, the repertoire was profiled, and TCRdb retains in-frame clones only, with some absent. V and J calls and clone size are as listed in that table; D and trimming were resolved from the DNA. In the table there are 150,000 to 180,000 clones, roughly nine tenths of which are singletons. Germline V gene sequence: CDR1 DFQATT, CDR2 SNEGSKA (reference sequence). Trimming pared 5 bases from V and 5 bases from J, leaving 9 bases between. The length of the CDR3 is 11 residues. This TCR derives from a man aged 50 to 59 with acute or convalescent COVID-19. Material: peripheral blood. This chain connects TRBV20-1 to TRBJ1-1, with D perhaps matching TRBD1 (6 bases). CDR3 sequence (DNA): TGCAGTGCTCTTAGGGGGACTGAAGCTTTCTTT. Protein sequence: CSALRGTEAFF.